This is a list of T cell receptor beta chains from one sample in a study of response to subunit inactivated influenza vaccine. MiXCR, applied by TCRdb to the RT-PCR reads, yields one record per CDR3 protein. The sample has fewer than 700,000 distinct CDR3 sequences; 10% to 15% are singletons. This specimen consisted of PBMCs from blood, obtained more than 35 days after vaccination. The receptors stem from a man in his forties or fifties who received an inactivated influenza vaccine. Each CDR3 is given with its conserved first and last residue. The order of the fields is clone size, J gene, V gene, D gene, CDR3 DNA, CDR3 protein. A D gene is named only where the DNA matches it firmly. Size values are once, few and many counts, or a class for expanded clones, and some rows have none.

few	TRBJ2-7	TRBV7-8	-	TGTGCCAGCAGCTTAGGTCCCGGGACGAGCTACGAGCAGTACTTC	CASSLGPGTSYEQYF
few	TRBJ2-4	TRBV20-1	-	TGCAGTGCTAGTTTGGGGCGCGAGTGGTCGAGCATTCAGTACTTC	CSASLGREWSSIQYF
-	TRBJ1-2	TRBV7-2	-	TGTGCCAGCAGCCCGGGGGCAGAAAACTATGGCTACACCTTC	CASSPGAENYGYTF
-	TRBJ1-1	TRBV6-1	TRBD1	TGTGCCAGCATGTACGGGACAGGGGTTTCCACTGCAGAAGCTTTCTTT	CASMYGTGVSTAEAFF
-	TRBJ1-6	TRBV6-5	-	TGTGCCAGCAGTTACTCGGGGGGCGGATGGAATTCACCCCTCCACTTT	CASSYSGGGWNSPLHF
-	TRBJ2-7	TRBV29-1	TRBD1	TGCAGCGGGGGCGGGACAGGGTTCGAGTACTTC	CSGGGTGFEYF
-	TRBJ2-3	TRBV19	-	TGTGCCAGTATGCCCGGGGGTACGAGGAATACGCAGTATTTT	CASMPGGTRNTQYF
many	TRBJ2-2	TRBV7-9	-	TGTGCCAGCACTCGGGGGAACACCGGGGAGCTGTTTTTT	CASTRGNTGELFF
few	TRBJ1-5	TRBV7-8	-	TGTGCCAGCAGCTTAGTCGCTCGGGGGGCCGGCAATCAGCCCCAGCATTTT	CASSLVARGAGNQPQHF
many	TRBJ2-3	TRBV10-3	-	TGTGCCATCAGTGCCCCGGGTGGTGGAGATACGCAGTATTTT	CAISAPGGGDTQYF
-	TRBJ1-3	TRBV7-2	TRBD1	TGTGCCAGCAGCTTAGGCCTACAGGGGTCAGGGGACACCATATATTTT	CASSLGLQGSGDTIYF
few	TRBJ1-1	TRBV7-8	TRBD1	TGTGCCAGCAGCTCAGCCGGGACAGGATTAGCGGCAGCTTTCTTT	CASSSAGTGLAAAFF